This T cell receptor beta chain was found in a study of cytomegalovirus exposure and HLA in healthy donors. Regarding the study as a whole: TCR sequences were mostly rare, though some public TCRs occurred in many donors. Reported performance of the classifier showed diagnosis of cytomegalovirus status with high specificity and sensitivity.

Assay: immunoSEQ multiplex PCR; the TCRdb copy retains only in-frame clones and omits some. The profile shows about 74,000 clones, roughly 94% of them singletons. The CDR3 is made up of 15 amino acids. Germline lookup yields CDR1 SGHNT and CDR2 YYREEE (reference sequence). The V and J ends lost 1 base and 0 bases respectively, with 9 bases between them. Concerning this clone itself: Its antigen is undetermined.

This sequence was found in a woman between 18 and 29 years old in good health and CMV-seropositive. The chain couples TRBV5-4 to TRBJ2-3, with TRBD2 as a possible D gene (6 bases). Sequenced material: PBMCs. CDR3 loop: CASSLSAGSTDTQYF. The CDR3, as DNA: TGTGCCAGCAGCTTGTCGGCGGGGAGCACAGATACGCAGTATTTT.